A single sample is the source of the 17 T cell receptor beta chains below, sequenced in a study of T cell repertoires in cytomegalovirus infection. TCRdb processed the reads anew with MiXCR; each CDR3 protein has one entry. In the table there are around 530,000 distinct CDR3 sequences, about 25% of which are singletons. Sequenced: PBMCs. The receptor source for this set is a human donor in good health (CMV status not recorded). Some clones in this sample may be carry-over from other donors' samples.

The V gene is TRBV2, the J gene TRBJ2-2, with D perhaps matching TRBD2 (5 bases). Germline CDR1 is SNHLY and CDR2 is FYNNEI. The CDR3 covers 13 residues. V was clipped by 7 bases and J by 6 bases, with 12 bases between them. The CDR3 DNA reads TGTGCCAGCACTTCTAGCACCGCCGGGGAGCTGTTTTTT. It codes for CASTSSTAGELFF. The variable domain in full, completed from reference TRBV2 and TRBJ2-2, reads EPEVTQTPSHQVTQMGQEVILRCVPISNHLYFYWYRQILGQKVEFLVSFYNNEISEKSEIFDDQFSVERPDGSNFTLKIRSTKLEDSAMYFCASTSSTAGELFFGEGSRLTVL.

The chain links TRBV20-1 to TRBJ1-1; the D is unclear. This CDR3 is built from 15 residues. V gave up 0 bases and J gave up 2 bases, with 13 bases separating them. Germline CDR1 and CDR2: DFQATT and SNEGSKA (reference sequence). For the CDR3, the DNA is TGCAGTGCTAGAGATCCGGACCGCGATAACACTGAAGCTTTCTTT. This sequence encodes CSARDPDRDNTEAFF.

The rearrangement links TRBV7-3 to TRBJ1-2, with D uncertain. The V end was cut by 1 base, the J end by 7 bases, with 16 bases between. The CDR3 length is 15 residues. Germline CDR1 and CDR2: SGHTA and FQGTGA. The CDR3 protein is CASSLNGGSGFGYTF. The CDR3, as DNA: TGTGCCAGCAGCTTAAATGGCGGCAGCGGGTTTGGCTACACCTTC.

This clonotype has a handful of counts. Relative to the germline gene, one junction end is altered; a read error may explain this. J is TRBJ2-5 and V is TRBV7-7; D not resolved. From germline, CDR1 is SSHAT and CDR2 FNYEAQ (reference sequence). The CDR3 spans 13 residues. CDR3 protein: CASSSIAQETQYF. The CDR3 DNA follows: TGTGCTAGCAGCTCCATAGCCCAAGAGACCCAGTACTTC. The full variable domain, completed using reference TRBV7-7 and TRBJ2-5, is GAGVSQSPRYKVTKRGQDVTLRCDPISSHATLYWYQQALGQGPEFLTYFNYEAQPDKSGLPSDRFSAERPEGSISTLTIQRTEQRDSAMYRCASSSIAQETQYFGPGTRLLVL.

This sequence joins TRBV4-1 and TRBJ1-2; D not resolved. Trimming cost V 2 bases and J 8 bases, with 18 bases left between them. CDR1 and CDR2 from the germline V gene are MGHRA and YSYEKL. This CDR3 is built from 15 residues. CDR3: CASSQTISRPEGYTF. CDR3 nucleotide sequence: TGCGCCAGCAGCCAAACGATTTCTAGGCCGGAAGGCTACACCTTC.

This clonotype turned up a few times. The chain has TRBV5-1 and TRBJ1-2, with 9 bases matching TRBD1. CDR3 length: 13 amino acids. With V trimmed by 0 bases and J by 10 bases, 4 bases remained unmatched. The V gene's germline CDR1 is SGHRS and CDR2 YFSETQ. Written as DNA, the CDR3 is TGCGCCAGCAGCTTGGGGACAGGGGCAGACTACACCTTC. Protein sequence: CASSLGTGADYTF.

This clonotype was detected only a few times. This sequence joins TRBV7-8 and TRBJ1-2; D is unresolved. V was clipped by 0 bases and J by 8 bases, with 13 bases between them. Germline CDR1 is SGHVS and CDR2 is FQNEAQ. The CDR3 consists of 14 residues. CDR3 coding DNA: TGTGCCAGCAGCTTAGCCCCGGGTCTGGAAGGCTACACCTTC. It encodes CASSLAPGLEGYTF.

At least ten counts were recorded for this clonotype. The rearrangement joins TRBV7-2 to TRBJ2-7; D gene uncertain. CDR3 length: 13 amino acids. With 5 bases removed from V and 3 bases from J, the gap between germline ends came to 11 bases. Germline-derived CDR1 and CDR2 are SGHTA and FQGNSA. CDR3: CASSQGPHYEQYV. The CDR3 nucleotides are TGTGCCAGCAGCCAAGGGCCCCACTACGAGCAGTACGTC.

This rearrangement joins TRBV7-2 to TRBJ1-2, with D perhaps matching TRBD1 (6 bases). The CDR3 length is 15 residues. Trimming removed 4 bases from V and 4 bases from J, with 16 bases in between. Germline CDR1 is SGHTA and CDR2 is FQGNSA. This CDR3 reads CASSSVQQGAYGYTF. DNA for the CDR3: TGTGCCAGCAGCTCCGTCCAACAGGGAGCCTATGGCTACACCTTC.

The sample holds many counts of this clonotype. The chain uses TRBV7-8 and TRBJ1-1, with 7 bases matching TRBD1. With 2 bases clipped from V and 1 base from J, the junction kept 4 bases outside the gene matches. CDR3 length equals 15 residues. Germline CDR1 reads SGHVS; CDR2 reads FQNEAQ. The CDR3 spells CASSLKGAPNTEAFF. As DNA, the CDR3 is TGTGCCAGCAGCTTAAAGGGGGCCCCGAACACTGAAGCTTTCTTT.

The J gene is TRBJ2-6, the V gene TRBV7-2; the match to TRBD2 covers 11 bases. The CDR3 contains 18 residues. Germline CDR1 reads SGHTA; CDR2 reads FQGNSA. V was clipped by 5 bases and J by 0 bases; unmatched bases: 6. CDR3 residues: CASSRGTSGNSGANVLTF. The CDR3 coding sequence is TGTGCCAGCAGCAGAGGGACTAGCGGAAACTCTGGGGCCAACGTCCTGACTTTC.

This clonotype was seen at least ten times. The chain links TRBV7-6 to TRBJ2-7; TRBD1 agrees at 7 bases. CDR1 and CDR2 from the germline V gene are SGHVS and FNYEAQ. J was trimmed by 7 bases and V by 5 bases; bases with no gene match: 5. The CDR3 contains 12 residues. The CDR3 region is CASSQTGLEQYF. CDR3 nucleotides: TGTGCCAGCAGCCAGACAGGGCTGGAGCAGTACTTC.

The chain has TRBV6-5 and TRBJ1-1; D unresolved. V gave up 0 bases and J gave up 0 bases, with 5 bases separating them. The germline CDR1 and CDR2 sequences are MNHEY and SVGAGI. The CDR3 extends over 14 amino acids. The CDR3 bases are TGTGCCAGCAGTTACTCGTGGGTGAACACTGAAGCTTTCTTT. It is translated as CASSYSWVNTEAFF.

This clonotype was observed a few times. This chain links TRBV2 with TRBJ2-1; D might be TRBD1 (5 bases). V shed 6 bases and J shed 7 bases, with 13 bases lying between them. The CDR3 has 13 amino acids. Per germline, CDR1 SNHLY and CDR2 FYNNEI. The chain's CDR3 is CASRPDSWNEQFF. DNA for the CDR3: TGTGCCAGCAGGCCCGACAGTTGGAATGAGCAGTTCTTC. Full variable domain (remainder filled in from reference TRBV2 and TRBJ2-1): EPEVTQTPSHQVTQMGQEVILRCVPISNHLYFYWYRQILGQKVEFLVSFYNNEISEKSEIFDDQFSVERPDGSNFTLKIRSTKLEDSAMYFCASRPDSWNEQFFGPGTRLTVL.

J is TRBJ1-5 and V is TRBV5-6; a weak D match, TRBD1 (6 bases). This CDR3 is 16 amino acids long. Germline CDR1 is SGHDT and CDR2 is YYEEEE. V was pared by 4 bases and J by 1 base, with 15 bases between. CDR3 amino acids: CASSPGGGRSNQPQHF. The CDR3 coding sequence is TGTGCCAGCAGCCCCGGAGGGGGTAGAAGCAATCAGCCCCAGCATTTT.

This clonotype was detected a few times. The CDR3 loop is CSVATGYEQYF. The CDR3, as DNA: TGCAGCGTTGCAACGGGGTACGAGCAGTACTTC. The genes are TRBV29-1 and TRBJ2-7; perhaps TRBD2 as D (5 bases). Trimming pared 4 bases from V and 4 bases from J, leaving 8 bases between. This CDR3 is built from 11 residues. Germline lookup yields CDR1 SQVTM and CDR2 ANQGSEA.

This clonotype has more than one count but fewer than ten. The chain couples TRBV18 to TRBJ2-7; TRBD1 matches at 12 bases. V was clipped by 1 base and J by 7 bases; unmatched bases: 8. Germline CDR1 KGHSH, CDR2 LQKENI. The CDR3 sequence is 16 residues long. The CDR3 sequence: CASSPRDRGLLGEQYV. The CDR3 region has the DNA TGTGCCAGCTCACCACGGGACAGGGGGCTACTGGGGGAGCAGTACGTC.